This TCR beta chain was recorded in a study of vaccination effects on CD4 cells after COVID-19. The length of the CDR3 is 14 residues. Germline values: CDR1 SGDLS, CDR2 YYNGEE. J was trimmed by 5 bases and V by 4 bases; bases with no gene match: 5. The ViraFEST assay expanded antigen-specific CD4+ T cells with viral peptide pools before sequencing. Culture lasted around eleven days before CD4+ T cell isolation. SARS-CoV-2 infection was confirmed by PCR in the person between March and December 2020. A few million PBMC per well received 9 to 10 IU/ml IL-2 and around 11 ug/ml peptides in culture. Remarks on this clone: What it recognizes is unknown.

Sequencing was performed with immunoSEQ multiplex PCR; in TCRdb, only in-frame clones are kept and a portion is missing. The sample has under 20,000 clones, approximately 74% seen once. The chain links TRBV9 to TRBJ1-4, with 7 bases lining up with TRBD1. This specimen was CD4+ T cells from PBMCs cultured with SARS-CoV-2 spike peptides, taken before COVID-19 vaccination. The clonotype comes from a human donor who had a prior SARS-CoV-2 infection. CDR3 sequence: CASSSGQNNEKLFF. The CDR3 coding sequence is TGTGCCAGCAGCTCGGGACAGAACAATGAAAAACTGTTTTTT.